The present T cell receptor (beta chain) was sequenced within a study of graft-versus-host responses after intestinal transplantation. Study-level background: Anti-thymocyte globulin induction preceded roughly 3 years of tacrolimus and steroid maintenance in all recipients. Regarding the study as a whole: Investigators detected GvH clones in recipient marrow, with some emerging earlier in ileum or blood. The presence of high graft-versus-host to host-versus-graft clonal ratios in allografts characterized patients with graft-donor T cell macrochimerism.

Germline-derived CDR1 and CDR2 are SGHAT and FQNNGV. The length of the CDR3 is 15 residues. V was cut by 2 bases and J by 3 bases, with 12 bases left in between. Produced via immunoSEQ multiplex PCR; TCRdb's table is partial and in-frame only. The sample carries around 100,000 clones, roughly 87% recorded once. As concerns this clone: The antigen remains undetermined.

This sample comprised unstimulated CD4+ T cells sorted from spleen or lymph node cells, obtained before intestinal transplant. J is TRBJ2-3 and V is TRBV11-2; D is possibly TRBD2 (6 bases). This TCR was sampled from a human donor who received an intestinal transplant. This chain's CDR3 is CASSLWRGKTDTQYF. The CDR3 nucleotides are TGTGCCAGCAGCTTATGGCGGGGAAAAACAGATACGCAGTATTTT.